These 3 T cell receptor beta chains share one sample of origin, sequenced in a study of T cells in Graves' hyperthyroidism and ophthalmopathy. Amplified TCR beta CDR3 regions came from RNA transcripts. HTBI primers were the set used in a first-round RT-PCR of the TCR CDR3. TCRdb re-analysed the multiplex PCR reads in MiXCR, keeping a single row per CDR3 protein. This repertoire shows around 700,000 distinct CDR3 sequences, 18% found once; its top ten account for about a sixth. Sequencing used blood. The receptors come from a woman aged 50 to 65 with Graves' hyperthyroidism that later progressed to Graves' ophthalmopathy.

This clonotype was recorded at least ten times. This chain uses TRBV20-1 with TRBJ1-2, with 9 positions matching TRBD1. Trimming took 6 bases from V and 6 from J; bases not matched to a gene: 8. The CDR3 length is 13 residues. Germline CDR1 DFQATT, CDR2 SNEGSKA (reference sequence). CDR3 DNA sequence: TGCAGTGCCCCTCTGGGACAGGGCCATGGCTACACCTTC. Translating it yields CSAPLGQGHGYTF.

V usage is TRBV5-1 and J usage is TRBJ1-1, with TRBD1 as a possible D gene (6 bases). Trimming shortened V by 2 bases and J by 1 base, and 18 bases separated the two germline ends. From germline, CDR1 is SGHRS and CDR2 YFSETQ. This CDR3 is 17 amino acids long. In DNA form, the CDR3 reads TGCGCCAGCAGCTTCACGAACCTCGGGGGACAGAACACTGAAGCTTTCTTT. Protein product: CASSFTNLGGQNTEAFF.

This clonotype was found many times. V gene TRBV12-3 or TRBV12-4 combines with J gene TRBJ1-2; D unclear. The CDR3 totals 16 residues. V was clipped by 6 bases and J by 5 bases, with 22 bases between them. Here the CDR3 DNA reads TGTGCCAGCAGCCCGCGGGTTGAGGGCCATTATTATGGCTACACCTTC. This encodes CASSPRVEGHYYGYTF.